Listed here are 24 T cell receptor beta chains from one sample, sequenced in a study of response to subunit inactivated influenza vaccine. Each CDR3 protein gets one entry after TCRdb re-called the RT-PCR reads with MiXCR. The repertoire holds fewer than 600,000 distinct CDR3 sequences, with approximately 7.7% as singletons. Sequences were derived from PBMCs from blood, sampled roughly 24 months after vaccination. The receptors here all came from a man between 50 and 69 years old who received an inactivated influenza vaccine.

This chain uses TRBV7-2 with TRBJ1-1; tentative D call: TRBD1 (6 bases). Between the trimmed V and J ends, which lost 1 base and 8 bases, there was a span of 11 bases. The germline gives CDR1 SGHTA, CDR2 FQGNSA. The length of the CDR3 is 13 residues. CDR3 sequence (DNA): TGTGCCAGCAGCTTAGTCGGCACAGGGGAAGCTTTCTTT. Translating gives CASSLVGTGEAFF. Complete variable domain (other parts from reference TRBV7-2 and TRBJ1-1): GAGVSQSPSNKVTEKGKDVELRCDPISGHTALYWYRQSLGQGLEFLIYFQGNSAPDKSGLPSDRFSAERTGGSVSTLTIQRTQQEDSAVYLCASSLVGTGEAFFGQGTRLTVV.

The chain has TRBV5-1 and TRBJ2-3, with 13 bases that match TRBD2. Germline CDR1 is SGHRS and CDR2 is YFSETQ. CDR3 length equals 16 residues. J gave up 4 bases and V 0 bases, and 2 bases lay outside the gene matches. CDR3 bases: TGCGCCAGCAGCTTGGTTGGGACTAGCGGGGCAGATACGCAGTATTTT. Its protein is CASSLVGTSGADTQYF.

In this sample, this clonotype turned up a few times. The rearrangement uses TRBV5-1 and TRBJ2-2; D not certain. Germline CDR1 is SGHRS and CDR2 is YFSETQ. There are 13 residues in the CDR3. Trimming removed 3 bases from V and 1 base from J, with 4 bases in between. The CDR3 sequence is CASSWMNTGELFF. The DNA of the CDR3 is TGCGCCAGCAGCTGGATGAACACCGGGGAGCTGTTTTTT.

In this sample, this clonotype turned up a few times. The chain employs TRBV28 and TRBJ1-2; D unclear. The germline V gene has CDR1 MDHEN and CDR2 SYDVKM. Trimming cost V 8 bases and J 0 bases, with 16 bases left between them. The CDR3 runs to 15 residues. In DNA, the CDR3 is TGTGCCAGCCGCCAACCCAAGCTTACTAACTATGGCTACACCTTC. Translating it yields CASRQPKLTNYGYTF.

This clonotype was detected ten times or more. The V gene is TRBV5-1, the J gene TRBJ1-4; TRBD1 might be the D (5 bases). V was shortened by 6 bases and J by 10 bases, with 25 bases between the two germline ends. CDR3 length: 16 residues. CDR1 is SGHRS, CDR2 YFSETQ, per germline. CDR3 residues: CASTTPPGLGRGKLFF. CDR3 DNA: TGCGCCAGCACCACACCGCCGGGTCTTGGTAGGGGAAAACTGTTTTTT.

This clonotype was observed a handful of times. The rearrangement joins TRBV7-9 to TRBJ2-3; 8 bases line up with TRBD1. J was trimmed by 0 bases and V by 4 bases; bases with no gene match: 3. From germline, CDR1 is SEHNR and CDR2 FQNEAQ (reference sequence). The CDR3 sequence is 15 residues long. Here the CDR3 reads CASSSGQDSTDTQYF. In DNA, the CDR3 is TGTGCCAGCAGCTCGGGACAGGACAGCACAGATACGCAGTATTTT.

This clonotype was seen repeatedly, ten times or more. This chain joins TRBV12-3 or TRBV12-4 and TRBJ2-5, with unresolved D. V was trimmed by 5 bases and J by 0 bases, leaving 10 bases between them. The CDR3 totals 14 residues. The CDR3 region has the DNA TGTGCCAGCAGTCCCGGAGATTACCAAGAGACCCAGTACTTC. Translating gives CASSPGDYQETQYF.

This clonotype was seen many times. The rearrangement links TRBV4-1 to TRBJ2-7, with D perhaps matching TRBD1 (6 bases). Trimming removed 4 bases at V and 2 bases at J, with 9 bases between. The germline gives CDR1 MGHRA, CDR2 YSYEKL. The CDR3 is 13 amino acids. As DNA, the CDR3 is TGCGCCAGCAGCCCTACAGGGCCCTACGAGCAGTACTTC. Encoded protein: CASSPTGPYEQYF.

The V call is TRBV7-2, the J call TRBJ2-3, with a possible D match to TRBD1 (6 bases). V was trimmed by 1 base and J by 0 bases, leaving 11 bases between them. The V gene's germline CDR1 is SGHTA and CDR2 FQGNSA. The CDR3 is made up of 16 amino acids. CDR3 residues: CASSLVAQGSTDTQYF. The CDR3 DNA sequence: TGTGCCAGCAGCTTAGTAGCACAGGGCAGCACAGATACGCAGTATTTT.

The chain recombines TRBV5-1 with TRBJ2-2, with 14 bases identical to TRBD2. V dropped 5 bases and J dropped 4; count of bases not matched to a gene: 4. The CDR3 sequence is 16 residues long. In germline, CDR1 is SGHRS, CDR2 YFSETQ. This CDR3 is CASRSGTSGSTGELFF. CDR3 in DNA: TGCGCCAGCAGATCCGGGACTAGCGGGAGCACCGGGGAGCTGTTTTTT. Looking up the rest from reference TRBV5-1 and TRBJ2-2 gives the full variable domain: KAGVTQTPRYLIKTRGQQVTLSCSPISGHRSVSWYQQTPGQGLQFLFEYFSETQRNKGNFPGRFSGRQFSNSRSEMNVSTLELGDSALYLCASRSGTSGSTGELFFGEGSRLTVL.

This clonotype has more than one count but fewer than ten. The V call is TRBV24-1, the J call TRBJ2-1; TRBD2 agrees at 13 bases. The CDR3 totals 16 residues. Looked up from germline, CDR1 is KGHDR and CDR2 is SFDVKD. The trim removed 4 bases at V and 6 bases at J, leaving 5 bases unmatched. The DNA of the CDR3 is TGTGCCACCAGTGACCTACTAGCGGGAGGGGGCAATGAGCAGTTCTTC. Translation: CATSDLLAGGGNEQFF.

This clonotype appeared a few times. The V gene is TRBV18, the J gene TRBJ2-7; the D call may be TRBD1 or TRBD2 (5 bases each). Germline V gives CDR1 KGHSH, CDR2 LQKENI. This CDR3 comprises 12 residues. V lost 2 bases, J lost 9 bases, and 11 bases lay in between. The CDR3 spells CASSPSGSWQYF. The CDR3 DNA is TGTGCCAGCTCACCATCAGGGAGTTGGCAGTACTTC.

The rearrangement joins TRBV20-1 to TRBJ2-3; TRBD2 aligns across 9 bases. J gave up 3 bases and V 6 bases, and 7 bases lay outside the gene matches. This CDR3 region has 14 residues. CDR1 is DFQATT, CDR2 SNEGSKA, per germline (reference sequence). For the CDR3, the DNA is TGCAGTGCCCCTGATAGCGGGGGAACAGATACGCAGTATTTT. Its protein product is CSAPDSGGTDTQYF.

This clonotype was seen a handful of times. This chain connects TRBV9 to TRBJ2-2, with D hard to call. Deletions cut 0 bases from V and 5 bases from J, with 8 bases between. In germline, CDR1 is SGDLS, CDR2 YYNGEE. The CDR3 is 14 residues long. The CDR3 region is CASSVALGTGELFF. CDR3 nucleotides: TGTGCCAGCAGCGTAGCCCTGGGGACCGGGGAGCTGTTTTTT.

The V and J genes are TRBV28 and TRBJ1-5; 11 positions agree with TRBD1. This CDR3 contains 16 residues. V was pared by 5 bases and J by 6 bases, with 9 bases of the junction left unmatched. CDR1 is MDHEN, CDR2 SYDVKM, per germline. CDR3 bases: TGTGCCAGCAGTCCACGGACAGGGGGCACTCCTCAGCCCCAGCATTTT. As protein: CASSPRTGGTPQPQHF.

This clonotype has just a few counts. The chain recombines TRBV7-2 with TRBJ2-3; TRBD2 matches 10 bases. The CDR3 runs 17 residues. The trim removed 4 bases at V and 2 bases at J, leaving 9 bases unmatched. Germline assignment: CDR1 SGHTA and CDR2 FQGNSA. This chain's CDR3 is CASSYTPLAGVTDTQYF. CDR3 nucleotide sequence: TGTGCCAGCAGCTACACTCCTCTAGCGGGGGTCACAGATACGCAGTATTTT.

Ten or more counts support this clonotype. The chain is built from TRBV6-5 and TRBJ2-2; D uncertain. V was cut by 2 bases and J by 0 bases, with 4 bases left in between. Looked up from germline, CDR1 is MNHEY and CDR2 is SVGAGI. The CDR3 runs 14 residues. The CDR3 DNA reads TGTGCCAGCAGTTACAGGTCGAACACCGGGGAGCTGTTTTTT. It yields the protein CASSYRSNTGELFF.

This clonotype was counted ten times or more. The J gene is TRBJ2-2, the V gene TRBV5-1; 9 nucleotides agree with TRBD2. Trimming at V came to 2 bases and at J to 2 bases, leaving 4 bases not matched to a gene. The CDR3 is 16 residues long. Germline CDR1 and CDR2: SGHRS and YFSETQ. CDR3 DNA sequence: TGCGCCAGCAGCTTTCCTAGCGGGATTAACACCGGGGAGCTGTTTTTT. Its protein is CASSFPSGINTGELFF.

This clonotype was detected a few times. The gene calls are TRBV7-8 and TRBJ2-5; 10 nucleotides align to TRBD2. This CDR3 spans 16 amino acids. Trimming at V came to 3 bases and at J to 1 base, leaving 5 bases not matched to a gene. Germline CDR1 SGHVS, CDR2 FQNEAQ. The CDR3, as DNA: TGTGCCAGCAGCTTTCGACTAGCGGGCCCCCAAGAGACCCAGTACTTC. This gives the protein CASSFRLAGPQETQYF.

The chain joins TRBV20-1 to TRBJ1-2; D remains unclear. V lost 3 bases and J lost 3, with 8 bases in between. Germline V CDR1 and CDR2: DFQATT, SNEGSKA (reference sequence). The CDR3 contains 12 residues. As DNA, the CDR3 is TGCAGTGCTAGTGCGGGAGACTATGGCTACACCTTC. Encoded protein: CSASAGDYGYTF.

The genes are TRBV7-2 and TRBJ2-7; tentatively, D is TRBD2 (6 bases). CDR3 length: 13 amino acids. The V gene lost 5 bases and the J gene lost 6 bases, with 14 bases spanning the gap. Germline V CDR1 and CDR2: SGHTA, FQGNSA. The CDR3 sequence: CASSPGGPREQYF. CDR3 DNA sequence: TGTGCCAGCAGCCCCGGGGGACCCCGCGAGCAGTACTTC. The full variable domain, rest sourced from reference TRBV7-2 and TRBJ2-7, is GAGVSQSPSNKVTEKGKDVELRCDPISGHTALYWYRQSLGQGLEFLIYFQGNSAPDKSGLPSDRFSAERTGGSVSTLTIQRTQQEDSAVYLCASSPGGPREQYFGPGTRLTVT.

The sample holds a few counts of this clonotype. The chain uses TRBV28 and TRBJ2-5; D perhaps matches TRBD2 (6 bases). The CDR3 is made up of 15 amino acids. Germline V gives CDR1 MDHEN, CDR2 SYDVKM. Deletions cut 3 bases from V and 2 bases from J, with 13 bases between. This CDR3 reads CASSLDYLTQETQYF. For the CDR3, the DNA is TGTGCCAGCAGTTTGGACTACCTAACACAAGAGACCCAGTACTTC.

In this sample, this clonotype turned up many times. The chain has TRBV7-2 and TRBJ2-1; 7 positions agree with TRBD2. With 5 bases clipped from V and 5 bases from J, the junction kept 9 bases outside the gene matches. The CDR3 is made up of 15 amino acids. CDR1 is SGHTA and CDR2 is FQGNSA in the germline V gene. The CDR3 reads CASSIHRREDNEQFF. CDR3 DNA sequence: TGTGCCAGCAGCATACACCGTCGGGAGGACAATGAGCAGTTCTTC.

This clonotype turned up a few times. V is TRBV16 and J is TRBJ1-1; no definite D call. Germline values: CDR1 KGHSY, CDR2 FQNENV. This CDR3 is built from 14 residues. V dropped 1 base and J dropped 1 base, with 7 bases sitting between them. The DNA for the CDR3 is TGTGCCAGCAGCCAATGGGAAGGGAACACTGAAGCTTTCTTT. Translation gives CASSQWEGNTEAFF.